Included here is one T cell receptor beta chain sequence, with context. The data are from a study of blood T cell repertoires in COVID-19. Study overall: Spain, Italy and the United States supplied samples that represented acute and convalescent COVID-19. The analysed material was cDNA or gDNA that came from T cells, B-cell-depleted T cells, or PBMCs.

This CDR3 region has 16 residues. Germline CDR1 MNHEY, CDR2 SVGEGT. Trimming removed 6 bases from V and 8 bases from J, with 25 bases in between. In the original analysis: Reference gene primers were amplified, and this amplification served to estimate nucleated cell counts. Repertoires were generated with immunoSEQ multiplex PCR, while TCRdb's copy carries only in-frame clones and drops some. V and J calls and clone size are copied from that table; D and trimming were computed from the DNA. The table lists roughly 200,000 clones, about 70% of them singletons. The sample taken for sequencing was peripheral blood. J is TRBJ1-1 and V is TRBV6-2 or TRBV6-3; the D gene is possibly TRBD1 (6 bases). This receptor was identified in a woman aged 45-65 years with active or convalescent COVID-19. For the CDR3, the DNA is TGTGCCAGCAGCCATACCCTCCTATACCTCGGGACAGAAGCTTTCTTT. This gives the protein CASSHTLLYLGTEAFF.